This TCR beta chain was captured by sequencing in a study of identical twins listed by TCRdb under 2016. For the wider study: The study deep-sequenced TCR alpha and beta repertoires from monozygotic twins, unrelated adults of various ages and cord blood to test whether fetal clonotypes persist. Replicate twin experiments were performed at different times using different library preparation protocols to rule out contamination.

The trim is 2 bases for V and 3 bases for J, with a gap of 13 bases between the germline ends. From the cysteine up to the phenylalanine, the CDR3 has a length of 15 residues. The entry retains the CDR3 DNA only, 45 bases that are in frame from base 1. The germline V gene gives CDR1 as SNHLY and CDR2 as FYNNEI. To note about this clonotype: Its antigen remains undetermined. Base qualities are not provided; no much larger clone lies one nucleotide away.

Results the study describes overall, beyond this receptor: Excess twin sharing in beta out-of-frame sequences was weaker because fewer shared sequences lowered the signal-to-noise ratio. Compared with coincidental sharing between unrelated individuals, out-of-frame TCR alpha sequences shared between twins showed an excess of sequences with low generation probability. Abundant cord blood beta clonotypes had fewer insertions, young adult naive repertoires showed a similar but weaker trend, and memory repertoires showed no such trend. Because the same donors could not be followed over many years, conclusions were based on cross-sectional statistical analysis. In monozygotic twins, out-of-frame TCR alpha sharing was systematically underestimated by recombination models, although the models agreed with sharing between unrelated individuals. Invariant T cells such as MAIT and iNKT could partly confound zero-insertion analyses, although diverse VJ usage argued against such confounding for most clonotypes.

Receptor amplification or capture employed 5' RACE. TCRdb records Illumina HiSeq 2000 as the sequencer. A universal primer binding site was introduced by template switching, and a unique molecular identifier was present in the final cDNA, enabling accurate counting of TCR cDNA molecules. Specific primers in the conserved constant-segment region were used to synthesize first-strand cDNA for the TCR alpha and beta chains. To control for contamination, every cDNA library was double barcoded, receiving both a SMART-Mk sample barcode and Illumina barcodes. TruSeq adapter sequences and Illumina sample barcodes were added in two successive PCR steps. Sequencing of the TCR alpha and beta cDNA libraries was done on the Illumina HiSeq platform using custom primers. The published analysis was carried out like this. MiGEC was used to process raw reads and extract unique molecular identifiers, and MiXCR was used to find CDR3 positions. Recombination models were inferred per individual with the repgenHMM and IGoR tools using an EM algorithm. The tcR package in R was used for shared clonotype analysis, with sharing normalized by the product of cloneset sizes. Out-of-frame nonproductive sequences were analyzed to study raw recombination free of thymic and clonal selection effects. TCRdb took the public reads, trimmed them with fastp at Q25, ran MiXCR for clone calling and kept in-frame beta chains. Rows merge per CDR3 protein into single entries with the most common DNA and genes. Here the V and J calls rest on TCRdb's processing, not on the authors' analysis. This sample holds approximately 890,000 distinct CDR3 sequences; roughly an eighth were observed only once. About 1.5% of the sample belongs to the ten largest clones.

All donors were healthy Caucasians. Three pairs of female monozygotic twins, all aged about 18 to 30 years, made up the twin cohort. Peripheral blood mononuclear cells were the source from which RNA for the TCR libraries was isolated. A further study also used this sample, focusing on yellow fever vaccine responses in identical twins. Per that second paper: According to the authors, the vaccine-induced T cell response in identical twins seemed to be partly convergent and partly specific to each individual. In identical twins, the study followed T cell clones that responded to the vaccine with precision.

The clonotype was recovered from a young woman in good health. The sample consisted of PBMCs. The rearrangement joined TRBV2 to TRBJ2-5, with the D segment identity uncertain. In nucleotides, the sequence is TGTGCCAGCAGTGAATCCGTAGGGTTTGAAGAGACCCAGTACTTC. Its translation is CASSESVGFEETQYF.